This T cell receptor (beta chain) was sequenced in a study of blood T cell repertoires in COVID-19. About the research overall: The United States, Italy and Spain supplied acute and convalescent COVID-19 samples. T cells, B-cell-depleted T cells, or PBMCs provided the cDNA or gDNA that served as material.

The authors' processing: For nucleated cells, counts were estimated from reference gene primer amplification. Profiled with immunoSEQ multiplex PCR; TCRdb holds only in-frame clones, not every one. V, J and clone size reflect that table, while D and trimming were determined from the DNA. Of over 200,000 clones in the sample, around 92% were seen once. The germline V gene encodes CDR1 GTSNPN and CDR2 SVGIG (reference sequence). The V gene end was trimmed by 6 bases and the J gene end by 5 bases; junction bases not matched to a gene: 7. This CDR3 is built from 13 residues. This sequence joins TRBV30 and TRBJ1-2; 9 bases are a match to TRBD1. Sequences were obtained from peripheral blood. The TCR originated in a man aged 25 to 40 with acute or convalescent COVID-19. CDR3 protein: CACPTGGGYGYTF. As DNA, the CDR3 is TGTGCCTGCCCAACAGGGGGCGGGTATGGCTACACCTTC.